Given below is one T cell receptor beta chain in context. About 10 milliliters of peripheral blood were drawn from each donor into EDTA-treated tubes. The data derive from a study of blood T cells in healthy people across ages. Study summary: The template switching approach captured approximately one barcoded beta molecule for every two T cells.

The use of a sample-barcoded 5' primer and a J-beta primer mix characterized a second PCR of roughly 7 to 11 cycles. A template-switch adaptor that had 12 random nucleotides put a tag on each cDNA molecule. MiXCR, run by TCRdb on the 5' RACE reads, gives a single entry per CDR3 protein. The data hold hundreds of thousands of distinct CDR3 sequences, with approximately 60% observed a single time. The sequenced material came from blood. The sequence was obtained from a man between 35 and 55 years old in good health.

CDR3 coding DNA: TGCGCCAGCAGCCAAGATGGATACCAGGGCGAGCAGTTCTTC. Protein sequence: CASSQDGYQGEQFF. The chain links TRBV4-3 to TRBJ2-1, with TRBD1 as a possible D gene (5 bases). V lost 0 bases and J 10 bases, leaving 13 bases between the germline ends. Germline V gene data show CDR1 as LGHNA and CDR2 as YSLEER. The CDR3 runs 14 residues.